This TCR beta chain appears in the sequencing data of a study of cytomegalovirus exposure and HLA in healthy donors. Study in general: One earlier analysis, a look at approximately 180 million T cells, found roughly 120 million unique TCR beta sequences.

Researchers ran the PCR with 60 Vbeta and 13 Jbeta primers. Method: immunoSEQ multiplex PCR; TCRdb's copy keeps in-frame clones and lacks some. The table has approximately 130,000 clones, around three quarters seen once. The CDR3 sequence is 17 residues long. Trimming removed 4 bases from V and 0 bases from J, with 19 bases in between. Only a few counts were recorded for this clone. The antigen is not known. Study-level points and caveats: Some public TCRs appeared in many individuals, while most sequences were rare.

The receptor comes from a woman between 45 and 60 years old in good health and CMV-seronegative. V is TRBV23-1 and J is TRBJ2-7; TRBD1 is a possible D gene (6 bases). TRBV23-1 carries the ORF label, with uncertain function. Material for sequencing was PBMCs. The CDR3, as DNA: TGCGCCAGCAGTCGACCTTACCTCGGGACACGCTCCTACGAGCAGTACGTC. It is translated as CASSRPYLGTRSYEQYV.